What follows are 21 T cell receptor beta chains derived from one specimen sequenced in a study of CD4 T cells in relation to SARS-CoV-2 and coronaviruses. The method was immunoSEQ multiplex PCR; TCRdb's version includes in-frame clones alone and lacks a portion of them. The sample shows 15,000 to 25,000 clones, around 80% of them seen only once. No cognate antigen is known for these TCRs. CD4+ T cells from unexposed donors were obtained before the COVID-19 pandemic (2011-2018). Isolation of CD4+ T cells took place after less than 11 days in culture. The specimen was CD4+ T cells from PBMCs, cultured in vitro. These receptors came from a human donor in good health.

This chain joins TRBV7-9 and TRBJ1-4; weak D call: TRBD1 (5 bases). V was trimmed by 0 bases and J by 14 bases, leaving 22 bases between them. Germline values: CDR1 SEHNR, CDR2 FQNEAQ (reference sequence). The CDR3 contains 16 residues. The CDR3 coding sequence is TGTGCCAGCAGCTTAGCATTATACGGGCGGGGCCGCGGCCTGTTTTTT. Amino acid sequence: CASSLALYGRGRGLFF.

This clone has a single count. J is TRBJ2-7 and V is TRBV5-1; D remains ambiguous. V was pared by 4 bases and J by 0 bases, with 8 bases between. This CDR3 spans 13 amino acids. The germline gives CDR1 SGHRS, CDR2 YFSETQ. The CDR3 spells CASSPGSSYEQYF. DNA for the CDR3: TGCGCCAGCAGCCCAGGCAGCTCCTACGAGCAGTACTTC.

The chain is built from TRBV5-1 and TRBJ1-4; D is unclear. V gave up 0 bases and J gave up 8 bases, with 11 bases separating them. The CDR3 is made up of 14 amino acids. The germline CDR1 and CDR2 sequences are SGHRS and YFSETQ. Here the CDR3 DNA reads TGCGCCAGCAGCTTGGAGGGCGGAAGAGAAAAACTGTTTTTT. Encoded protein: CASSLEGGREKLFF.

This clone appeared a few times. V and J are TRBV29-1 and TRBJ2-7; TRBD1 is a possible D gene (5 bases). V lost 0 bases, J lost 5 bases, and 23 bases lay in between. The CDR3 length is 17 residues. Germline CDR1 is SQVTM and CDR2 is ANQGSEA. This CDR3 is CSVEDTYPSAGLHEQYF. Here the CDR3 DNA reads TGCAGCGTTGAAGACACATACCCCTCCGCAGGGCTTCACGAGCAGTACTTC.

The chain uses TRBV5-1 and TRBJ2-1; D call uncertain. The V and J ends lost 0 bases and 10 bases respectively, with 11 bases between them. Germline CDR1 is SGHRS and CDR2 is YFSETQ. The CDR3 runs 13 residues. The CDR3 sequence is CASSLDSYVEQFF. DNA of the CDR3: TGCGCCAGCAGCTTGGACTCCTACGTCGAGCAGTTCTTC.

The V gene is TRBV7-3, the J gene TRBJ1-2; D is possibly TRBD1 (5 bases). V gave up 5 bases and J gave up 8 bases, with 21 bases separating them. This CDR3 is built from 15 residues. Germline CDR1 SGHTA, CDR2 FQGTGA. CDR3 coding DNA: TGTGCCAGCAGCCTAGATAATAGCAGGGATCAAGGCTACACCTTC. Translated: CASSLDNSRDQGYTF.

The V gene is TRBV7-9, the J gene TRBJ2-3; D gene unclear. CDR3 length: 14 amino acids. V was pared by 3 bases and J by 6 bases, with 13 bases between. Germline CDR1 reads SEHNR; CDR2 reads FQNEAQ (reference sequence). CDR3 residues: CASSLLNGPDTQYF. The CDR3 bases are TGTGCCAGCAGCTTGCTTAACGGTCCGGATACGCAGTATTTT.

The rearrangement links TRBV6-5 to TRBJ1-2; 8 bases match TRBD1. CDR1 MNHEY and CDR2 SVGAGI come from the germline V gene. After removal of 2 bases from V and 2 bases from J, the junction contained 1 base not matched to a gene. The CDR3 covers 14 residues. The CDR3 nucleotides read TGTGCCAGCAGTTACGACAGGGGAAACTATGGCTACACCTTC. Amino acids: CASSYDRGNYGYTF.

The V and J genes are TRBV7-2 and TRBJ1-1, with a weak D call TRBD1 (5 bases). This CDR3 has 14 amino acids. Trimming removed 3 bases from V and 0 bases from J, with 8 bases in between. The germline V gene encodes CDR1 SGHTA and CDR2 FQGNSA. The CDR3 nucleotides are TGTGCCAGCAGCTTGGGGACCGTGAACACTGAAGCTTTCTTT. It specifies CASSLGTVNTEAFF.

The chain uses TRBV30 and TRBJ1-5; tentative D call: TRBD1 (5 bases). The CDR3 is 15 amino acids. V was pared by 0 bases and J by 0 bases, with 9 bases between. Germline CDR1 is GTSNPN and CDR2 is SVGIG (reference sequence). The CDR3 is CAWSVGGGSNQPQHF. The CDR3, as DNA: TGTGCCTGGAGTGTCGGGGGGGGTAGCAATCAGCCCCAGCATTTT. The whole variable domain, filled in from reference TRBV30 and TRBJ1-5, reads SQTIHQWPATLVQPVGSPLSLECTVEGTSNPNLYWYRQAAGRGLQLLFYSVGIGQISSEVPQNLSASRPQDRQFILSSKKLLLSDSGFYLCAWSVGGGSNQPQHFGDGTRLSIL.

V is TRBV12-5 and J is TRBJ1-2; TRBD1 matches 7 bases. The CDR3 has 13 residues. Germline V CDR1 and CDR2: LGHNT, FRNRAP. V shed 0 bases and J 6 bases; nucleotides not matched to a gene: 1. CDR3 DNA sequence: TGTGCTAGTGGTTTGGTAGGGACAGATGGCTACACCTTC. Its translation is CASGLVGTDGYTF.

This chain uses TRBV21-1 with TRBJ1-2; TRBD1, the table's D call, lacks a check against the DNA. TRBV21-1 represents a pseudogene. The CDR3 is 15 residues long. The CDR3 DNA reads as TGTGCCAGCAGCAAAGCGGGACAGGGGCGCTATGGCTACACCTTC. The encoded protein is CASSKAGQGRYGYTF.

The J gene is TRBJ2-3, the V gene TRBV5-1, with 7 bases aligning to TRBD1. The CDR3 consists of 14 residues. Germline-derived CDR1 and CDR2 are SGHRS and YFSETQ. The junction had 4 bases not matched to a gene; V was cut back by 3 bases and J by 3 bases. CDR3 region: CASSYRQGTDTQYF. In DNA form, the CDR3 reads TGCGCCAGCAGCTACCGACAGGGAACAGATACGCAGTATTTT.

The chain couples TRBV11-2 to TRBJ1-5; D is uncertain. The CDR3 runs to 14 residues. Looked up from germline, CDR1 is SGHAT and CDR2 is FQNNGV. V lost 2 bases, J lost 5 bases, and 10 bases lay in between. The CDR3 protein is CASSLSPRDQPQHF. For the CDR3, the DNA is TGTGCCAGCAGCTTATCCCCGAGGGATCAGCCCCAGCATTTT. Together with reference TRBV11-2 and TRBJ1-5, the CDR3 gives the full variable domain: EAGVAQSPRYKIIEKRQSVAFWCNPISGHATLYWYQQILGQGPKLLIQFQNNGVVDDSQLPKDRFSAERLKGVDSTLKIQPAKLEDSAVYLCASSLSPRDQPQHFGDGTRLSIL.

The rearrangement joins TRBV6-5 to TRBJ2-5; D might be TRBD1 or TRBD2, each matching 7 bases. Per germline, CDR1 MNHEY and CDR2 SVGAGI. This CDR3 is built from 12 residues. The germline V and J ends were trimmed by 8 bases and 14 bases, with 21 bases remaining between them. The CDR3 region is CASSARGGSKYF. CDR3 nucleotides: TGTGCCAGCTCGGCCAGGGGGGGATCGAAATACTTC.

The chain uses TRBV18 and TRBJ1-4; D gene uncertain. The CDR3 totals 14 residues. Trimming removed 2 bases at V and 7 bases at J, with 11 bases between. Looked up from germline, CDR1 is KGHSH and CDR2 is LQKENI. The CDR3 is CASSPVRWSEKLFF. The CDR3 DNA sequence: TGTGCCAGCTCACCAGTGCGATGGAGTGAAAAACTGTTTTTT. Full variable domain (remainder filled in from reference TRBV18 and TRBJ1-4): NAGVMQNPRHLVRRRGQEARLRCSPMKGHSHVYWYRQLPEEGLKFMVYLQKENIIDESGMPKERFSAEFPKEGPSILRIQQVVRGDSAAYFCASSPVRWSEKLFFGSGTQLSVL.

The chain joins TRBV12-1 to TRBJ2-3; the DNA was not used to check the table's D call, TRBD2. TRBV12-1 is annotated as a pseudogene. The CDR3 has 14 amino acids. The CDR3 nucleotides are TGTGCCAGCTTTCCGGGGGGTTCGACAGATACGCAGTATTTT. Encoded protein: CASFPGGSTDTQYF.

In nucleotides, the CDR3 is TGTGCCAGCAGCTTAGAGAGGACAGACTATAATTCACCCCTCCACTTT. Translating it yields CASSLERTDYNSPLHF. V gene TRBV7-2 combines with J gene TRBJ1-6, with D perhaps matching TRBD1 (6 bases). V lost 1 base and J 3 bases, leaving 10 bases between the germline ends. The CDR3 contains 16 residues. The germline V gene has CDR1 SGHTA and CDR2 FQGNSA.

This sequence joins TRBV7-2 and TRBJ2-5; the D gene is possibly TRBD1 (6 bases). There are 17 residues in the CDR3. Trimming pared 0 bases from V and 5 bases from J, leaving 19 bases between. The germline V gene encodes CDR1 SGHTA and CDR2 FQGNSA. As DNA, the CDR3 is TGTGCCAGCAGCTTAGCGCTTCGTCAGGGGAGAGGGGAGACCCAGTACTTC. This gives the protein CASSLALRQGRGETQYF.

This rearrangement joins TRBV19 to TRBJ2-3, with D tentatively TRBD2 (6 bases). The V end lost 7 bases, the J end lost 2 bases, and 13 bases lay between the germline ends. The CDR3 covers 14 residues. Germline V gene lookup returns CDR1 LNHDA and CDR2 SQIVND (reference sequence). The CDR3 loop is CASTTGLLTDTQYF. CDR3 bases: TGTGCCAGTACCACGGGACTCCTCACAGATACGCAGTATTTT.

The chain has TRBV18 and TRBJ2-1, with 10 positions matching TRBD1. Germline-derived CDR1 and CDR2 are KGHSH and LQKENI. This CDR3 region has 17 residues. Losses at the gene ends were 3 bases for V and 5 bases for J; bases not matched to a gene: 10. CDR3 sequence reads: CASSPPATGGVNNEQFF. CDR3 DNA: TGTGCCAGCTCACCCCCAGCGACAGGGGGCGTCAACAATGAGCAGTTCTTC.